The rows below give T cell receptor beta chains drawn from one sample of a study of shared clonotypes between healthy human individuals. The assay was immunoSEQ multiplex PCR, and TCRdb's table has in-frame clones only and misses some. The sample lists roughly 2.1 million clones, about 93% occurring once. Sequencing was performed on naive CD8+ T cells from PBMCs. All receptors derive from a young man in good health. Some clones in this sample may be carry-over from other donors' samples. Both conserved end residues are part of each CDR3. Each record gives: V gene, J gene, CDR3 protein.

V: TRBV4-1
J: TRBJ2-2
CDR3: CASSQDGRGAGTGELFF

V: TRBV28
J: TRBJ1-2
CDR3: CASRDPGSHYGYTF

V: TRBV19
J: TRBJ1-1
CDR3: CASSILPGLMNTEAFF

V: TRBV19
J: TRBJ2-1
CDR3: CATSGLAGGLVNEQFF

V: TRBV9
J: TRBJ2-3
CDR3: CASSVAGQPDTQYF

V: TRBV7-9
J: TRBJ2-1
CDR3: CASRPVPGDHEQFF

V: TRBV9
J: TRBJ1-1
CDR3: CASTVPPGAEAFF

V: TRBV7-9
J: TRBJ2-2
CDR3: CASSQGGRTGELFF

V: TRBV9
J: TRBJ2-5
CDR3: CASSSTGQTQETQYF

V: TRBV19
J: TRBJ2-5
CDR3: CASSLWGEDGAETQYF

V: TRBV28
J: TRBJ2-5
CDR3: CASSLPPLGETQYF

V: TRBV19
J: TRBJ1-1
CDR3: CASRTRFFSRNTEAFF

V: TRBV4-3
J: TRBJ1-5
CDR3: CASSQDTSNQPQHF

V: TRBV7-2
J: TRBJ2-2
CDR3: CASPLEGYAGELFF

V: TRBV30
J: TRBJ1-2
CDR3: CAWSVTRDYYGYTF

V: TRBV19
J: TRBJ1-1
CDR3: CASRLAGGTEAFF

V: TRBV9
J: TRBJ2-1
CDR3: CASSPDDRGHLDEQFF

V: TRBV14
J: TRBJ1-1
CDR3: CASIPGQGRAFF

V: TRBV9
J: TRBJ2-1
CDR3: CASSTGTANEQFF

V: TRBV6-1
J: TRBJ2-7
CDR3: CASSGAPWQGVSYEQYF

V: TRBV30
J: TRBJ1-2
CDR3: CAWSPDVPSTYYGYTF

V: TRBV7-3
J: TRBJ1-1
CDR3: CASSISRNTEAFF

V: TRBV4-1
J: TRBJ2-7
CDR3: CASSHLTSGTYEQYF

V: TRBV9
J: TRBJ2-7
CDR3: CASSVSGFYGDEQYF

V: TRBV2
J: TRBJ2-7
CDR3: CASSERTMRLVEQYF

V: TRBV16
J: TRBJ2-7
CDR3: CASSPPSGSYEQYF

V: TRBV9
J: TRBJ2-2
CDR3: CASSAPSGSAGELFF